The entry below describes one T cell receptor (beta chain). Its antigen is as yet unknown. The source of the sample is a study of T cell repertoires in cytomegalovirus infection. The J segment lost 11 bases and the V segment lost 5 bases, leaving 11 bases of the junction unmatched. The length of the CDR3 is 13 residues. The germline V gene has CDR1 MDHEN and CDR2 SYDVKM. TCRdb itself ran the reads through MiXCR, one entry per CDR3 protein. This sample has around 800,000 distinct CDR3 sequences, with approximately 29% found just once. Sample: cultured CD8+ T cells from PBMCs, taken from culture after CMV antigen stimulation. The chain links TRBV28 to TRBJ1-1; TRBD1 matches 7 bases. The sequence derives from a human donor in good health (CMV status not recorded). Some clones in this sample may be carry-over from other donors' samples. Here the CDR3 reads CASSPTGALRAFF. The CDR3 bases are TGTGCCAGCAGTCCAACAGGGGCCCTTCGGGCTTTCTTT.